One and the same sample provided the 7 T cell receptor beta chains below, sequenced in a study of PD-L1 blockade in urothelial cancer. Assay used: immunoSEQ multiplex PCR; TCRdb lists only in-frame clones, some missing. Of just under 40,000 clones listed, around 89% are singletons. The sample consisted of PBMCs, taken around atezolizumab (anti-PD-L1) treatment. The receptor source for this set is a man in his 60s with urothelial cancer.

This chain joins TRBV6-5 and TRBJ1-2; no clear D. Per the germline V gene, CDR1 is MNHEY and CDR2 is SVGAGI. The CDR3 is 14 amino acids. V lost 6 bases and J 4 bases, leaving 15 bases between the germline ends. The CDR3 DNA reads TGTGCCAGCAGCCGAGAGCAACAGATCTATGGCTACACCTTC. It encodes CASSREQQIYGYTF.

This clone was counted between two and nine times. The chain has TRBV30 and TRBJ1-5, with 9 bases aligning to TRBD1. Germline V gene data show CDR1 as GTSNPN and CDR2 as SVGIG (reference sequence). CDR3 length: 16 residues. Trimming cost V 6 bases and J 5 bases; bases outside gene matches: 14. Written as DNA, the CDR3 is TGTGCCTGTTCCCAACCAGGGACAGGGCTTTATCAGCCCCAGCATTTT. This gives the protein CACSQPGTGLYQPQHF.

A remark on this clone: Other DNA sequences within the sample encode an identical CDR3. This chain uses TRBV11-2 with TRBJ2-1, with 12 bases fitting TRBD2. The CDR3 consists of 15 residues. Germline V gene lookup returns CDR1 SGHAT and CDR2 FQNNGV. V was clipped by 4 bases and J by 3 bases; unmatched bases: 1. DNA of the CDR3: TGTGCCAGCAGCTCGGGACTAGCGGGCTACAATGAGCAGTTCTTC. It specifies CASSSGLAGYNEQFF.

CDR3 region: CASRNGQGYEQYF. The CDR3 DNA reads as TGTGCCAGCAGAAACGGACAGGGCTACGAGCAGTACTTC. The chain links TRBV28 to TRBJ2-7; the match to TRBD1 covers 8 bases. J was trimmed by 3 bases and V by 6 bases; bases with no gene match: 4. The germline V gene encodes CDR1 MDHEN and CDR2 SYDVKM. CDR3 size: 13 residues. The entire variable domain, with the rest obtained from reference TRBV28 and TRBJ2-7, is as follows: DVKVTQSSRYLVKRTGEKVFLECVQDMDHENMFWYRQDPGLGLRLIYFSYDVKMKEKGDIPEGYSVSREKKERFSLILESASTNQTSMYLCASRNGQGYEQYFGPGTRLTVT.

This sequence joins TRBV7-2 and TRBJ2-3; D remains ambiguous. V lost 3 bases and J 11 bases, leaving 12 bases between the germline ends. Germline V gives CDR1 SGHTA, CDR2 FQGNSA. The CDR3 totals 12 residues. This CDR3 is CASSFPERLQYF. DNA of the CDR3: TGTGCCAGCAGCTTTCCGGAGCGCTTGCAGTATTTT.

The V call is TRBV28, the J call TRBJ2-2, with a possible D match to TRBD1 (5 bases). There are 13 residues in the CDR3. Germline V gene data show CDR1 as MDHEN and CDR2 as SYDVKM. Trimming left V 4 bases short and J 10 bases short, with 13 bases between. The CDR3 DNA is TGTGCCAGCAGTTGGGGCGTCGCCCTGGAGCTGTTTTTT. It translates to CASSWGVALELFF.

This clone was seen a single time. The V and J genes are TRBV10-1 and TRBJ2-7; TRBD1 aligns across 7 bases. CDR3 length equals 14 residues. Per germline, CDR1 WNHNN and CDR2 SYGVQD (reference sequence). Trimming removed 10 bases from V and 4 bases from J; junction bases left unmatched: 13. CDR3 in amino acids: CATLPGTDLYEQYF. The CDR3 bases are TGCGCCACCCTTCCCGGGACAGATCTATACGAGCAGTACTTC.